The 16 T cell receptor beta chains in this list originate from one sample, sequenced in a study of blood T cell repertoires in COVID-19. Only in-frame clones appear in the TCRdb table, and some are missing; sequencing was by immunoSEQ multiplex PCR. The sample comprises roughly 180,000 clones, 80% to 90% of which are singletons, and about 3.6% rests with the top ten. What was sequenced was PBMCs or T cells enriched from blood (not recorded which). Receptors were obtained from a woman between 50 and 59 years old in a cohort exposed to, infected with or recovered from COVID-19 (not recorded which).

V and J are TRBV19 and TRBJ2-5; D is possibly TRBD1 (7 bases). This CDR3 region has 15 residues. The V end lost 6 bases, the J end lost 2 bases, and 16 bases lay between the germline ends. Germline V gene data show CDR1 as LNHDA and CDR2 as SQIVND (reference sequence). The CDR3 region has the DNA TGTGCCAGTAGCCCCTTGGCAGGGGGGCAAGAGACCCAGTACTTC. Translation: CASSPLAGGQETQYF.

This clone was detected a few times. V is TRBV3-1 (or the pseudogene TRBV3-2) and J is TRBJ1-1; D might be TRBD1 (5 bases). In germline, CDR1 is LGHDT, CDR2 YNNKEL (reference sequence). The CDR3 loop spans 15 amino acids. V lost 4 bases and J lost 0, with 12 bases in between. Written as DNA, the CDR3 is TGTGCCAGCAGCCCCACACAGGCGGTGAACACTGAAGCTTTCTTT. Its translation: CASSPTQAVNTEAFF.

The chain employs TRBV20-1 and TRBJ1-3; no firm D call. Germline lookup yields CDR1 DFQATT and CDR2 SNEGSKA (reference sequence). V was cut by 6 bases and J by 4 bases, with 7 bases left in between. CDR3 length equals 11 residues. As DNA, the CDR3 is TGCAGTGCCGGAGGGGGAAACACCATATATTTT. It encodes CSAGGGNTIYF.

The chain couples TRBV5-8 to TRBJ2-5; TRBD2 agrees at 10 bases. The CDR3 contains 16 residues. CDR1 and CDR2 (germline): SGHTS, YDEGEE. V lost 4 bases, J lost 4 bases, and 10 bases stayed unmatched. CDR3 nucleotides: TGTGCCAGCAGCCGGGAACTAGCGGGGCAGGGAGAGACCCAGTACTTC. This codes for CASSRELAGQGETQYF.

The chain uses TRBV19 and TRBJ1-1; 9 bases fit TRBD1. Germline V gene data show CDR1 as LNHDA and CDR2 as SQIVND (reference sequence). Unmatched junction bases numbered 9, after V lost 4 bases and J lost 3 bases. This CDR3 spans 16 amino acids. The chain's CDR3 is CASSTPGQGWDTEAFF. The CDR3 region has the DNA TGTGCCAGTAGTACTCCGGGACAGGGATGGGACACTGAAGCTTTCTTT.

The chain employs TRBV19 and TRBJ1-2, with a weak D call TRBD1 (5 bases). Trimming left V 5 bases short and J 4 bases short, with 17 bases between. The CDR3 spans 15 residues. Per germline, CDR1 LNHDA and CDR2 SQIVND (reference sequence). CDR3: CASSPTGGVVYGYTF. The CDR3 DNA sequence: TGTGCCAGTAGTCCGACCGGGGGGGTCGTCTATGGCTACACCTTC.

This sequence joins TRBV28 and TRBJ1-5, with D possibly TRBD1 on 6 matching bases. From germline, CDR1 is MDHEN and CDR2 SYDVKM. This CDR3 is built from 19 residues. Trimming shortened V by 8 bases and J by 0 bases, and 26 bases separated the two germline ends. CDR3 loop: CASRKWITGSGDSNQPQHF. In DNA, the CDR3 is TGTGCCAGCCGTAAATGGATCACAGGGAGCGGTGATAGCAATCAGCCCCAGCATTTT.

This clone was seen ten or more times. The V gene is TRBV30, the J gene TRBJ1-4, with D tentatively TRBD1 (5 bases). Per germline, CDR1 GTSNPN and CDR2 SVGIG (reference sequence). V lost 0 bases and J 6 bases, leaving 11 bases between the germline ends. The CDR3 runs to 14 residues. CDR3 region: CAWSVQDTYEKLFF. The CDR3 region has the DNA TGTGCCTGGAGTGTTCAGGACACCTATGAAAAACTGTTTTTT.

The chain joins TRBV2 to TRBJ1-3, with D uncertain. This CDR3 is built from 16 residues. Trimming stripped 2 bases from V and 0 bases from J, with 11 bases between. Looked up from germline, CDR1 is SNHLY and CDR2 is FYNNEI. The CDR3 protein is CASSEIVKLSGNTIYF. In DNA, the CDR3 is TGTGCCAGCAGTGAAATTGTGAAACTCTCTGGAAACACCATATATTTT.

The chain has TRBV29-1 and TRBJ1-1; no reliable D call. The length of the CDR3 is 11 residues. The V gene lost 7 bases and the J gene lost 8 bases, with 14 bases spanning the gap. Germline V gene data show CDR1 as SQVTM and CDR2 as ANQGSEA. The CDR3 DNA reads TGCAGCGCTGGGAGGGTTCGGGAAGCTTTCTTT. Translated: CSAGRVREAFF. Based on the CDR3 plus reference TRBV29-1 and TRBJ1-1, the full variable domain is SAVISQKPSRDICQRGTSLTIQCQVDSQVTMMFWYRQQPGQSLTLIATANQGSEATYESGFVIDKFPISRPNLTFSTLTVSNMSPEDSSIYLCSAGRVREAFFGQGTRLTVV.

The DNA for the CDR3 is TGTGCCAGCAATCGACAGGGTGCCACAGATACGCAGTATTTT. It yields the protein CASNRQGATDTQYF. The chain uses TRBV27 and TRBJ2-3; 7 bases fit TRBD1. Trimming at V came to 7 bases and at J to 2 bases, leaving 6 bases not matched to a gene. There are 14 residues in the CDR3. The germline V gene encodes CDR1 MNHEY and CDR2 SMNVEV (reference sequence).

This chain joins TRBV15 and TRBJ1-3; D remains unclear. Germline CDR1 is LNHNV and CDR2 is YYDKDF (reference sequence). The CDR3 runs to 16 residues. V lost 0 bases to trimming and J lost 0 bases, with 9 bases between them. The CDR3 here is CATSRDGFSSGNTIYF. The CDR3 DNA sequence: TGTGCCACCAGCAGAGACGGGTTCAGCTCTGGAAACACCATATATTTT.

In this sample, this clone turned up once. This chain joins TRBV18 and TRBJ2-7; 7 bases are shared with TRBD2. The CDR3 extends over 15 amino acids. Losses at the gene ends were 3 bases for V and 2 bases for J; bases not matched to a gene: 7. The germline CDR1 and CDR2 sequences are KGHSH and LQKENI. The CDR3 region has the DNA TGTGCCAGCTCACCGTCAGGGAGGGCCCCCTACGAGCAGTACTTC. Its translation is CASSPSGRAPYEQYF.

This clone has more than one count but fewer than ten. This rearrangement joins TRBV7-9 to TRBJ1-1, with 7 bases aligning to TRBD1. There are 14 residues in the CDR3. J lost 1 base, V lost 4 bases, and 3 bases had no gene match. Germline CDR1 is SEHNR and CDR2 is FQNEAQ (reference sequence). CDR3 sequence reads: CASSSGTANTEAFF. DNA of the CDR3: TGTGCCAGCAGCTCCGGGACAGCGAACACTGAAGCTTTCTTT.

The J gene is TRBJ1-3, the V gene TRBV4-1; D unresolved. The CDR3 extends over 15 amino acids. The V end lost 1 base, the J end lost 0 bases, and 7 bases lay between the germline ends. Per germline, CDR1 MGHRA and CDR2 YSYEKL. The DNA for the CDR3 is TGCGCCAGCAGCCAAGTGCAGTCCTCTGGAAACACCATATATTTT. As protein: CASSQVQSSGNTIYF.

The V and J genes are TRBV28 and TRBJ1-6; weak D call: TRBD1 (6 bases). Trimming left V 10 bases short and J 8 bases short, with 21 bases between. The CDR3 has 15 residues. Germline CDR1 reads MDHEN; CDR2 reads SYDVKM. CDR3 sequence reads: CANAKGGGRDSPLHF. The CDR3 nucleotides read TGTGCCAACGCGAAGGGAGGGGGTCGGGATTCACCCCTCCACTTT.